Following are 7 T cell receptor beta chains from one sample sequenced in a study of graft-versus-host responses after intestinal transplantation. These receptors lack a known antigen. Generated by immunoSEQ multiplex PCR, the TCRdb table keeps only in-frame clones and is missing some. The data hold under 150,000 clones, with approximately 95% observed a single time. The material was unstimulated CD8+ T cells sorted from spleen or lymph node cells, obtained before intestinal transplant. The receptors were gathered from a human donor who received an intestinal transplant.

The chain links TRBV28 to TRBJ2-3, with unresolved D. Trimming removed 5 bases at V and 8 bases at J, with 14 bases between. The CDR3 loop spans 13 amino acids. The germline V gene encodes CDR1 MDHEN and CDR2 SYDVKM. CDR3 nucleotides: TGTGCCAGCAGTCCGAGTAGCCCCGGTACGCAGTATTTT. Translation gives CASSPSSPGTQYF.

In its sample, this clone was seen once. The rearrangement links TRBV4-1 to TRBJ1-4; D not resolved. With 4 bases removed from V and 5 bases from J, the gap between germline ends came to 14 bases. Germline-derived CDR1 and CDR2 are MGHRA and YSYEKL. The length of the CDR3 is 15 residues. CDR3 coding DNA: TGCGCCAGCAGCCCCGGGAGACTTTGGAATGAAAAACTGTTTTTT. Translating it yields CASSPGRLWNEKLFF.

The chain links TRBV27 to TRBJ2-2; 7 nucleotides agree with TRBD1. Germline V lookup: CDR1 MNHEY, CDR2 SMNVEV (reference sequence). The V gene end was trimmed by 5 bases and the J gene end by 0 bases; junction bases not matched to a gene: 3. The CDR3 length is 15 residues. This CDR3 is CASSTQGANTGELFF. As DNA, the CDR3 is TGTGCCAGCAGTACTCAGGGGGCGAACACCGGGGAGCTGTTTTTT.

This chain links TRBV11-2 with TRBJ2-5; D is possibly TRBD2 (5 bases). V was clipped by 5 bases and J by 1 base, with 14 bases between them. The CDR3 totals 15 residues. Germline V CDR1 and CDR2: SGHAT, FQNNGV. The CDR3 reads CASSPAGGSQETQYF. In DNA, the CDR3 is TGTGCCAGCAGCCCGGCGGGCGGGTCCCAAGAGACCCAGTACTTC.

CDR3 region: CAITERERETQYF. The CDR3 DNA reads TGTGCCATAACGGAGCGGGAGAGGGAGACCCAGTACTTC. The chain couples TRBV6-1 to TRBJ2-5, with 8 bases lining up with TRBD2. The CDR3 runs to 13 residues. V trimming: 10 bases; J trimming: 5 bases; junction bases outside the gene matches: 9. CDR1 and CDR2 (germline): MNHNS, SASEGT.

The chain recombines TRBV6-5 with TRBJ1-4, with D perhaps matching TRBD1 (5 bases). With 2 bases removed from V and 0 bases from J, the gap between germline ends came to 7 bases. The CDR3 runs to 15 residues. Germline loops: CDR1 MNHEY, CDR2 SVGAGI. CDR3 in amino acids: CASSYGAPTNEKLFF. CDR3 DNA sequence: TGTGCCAGCAGTTACGGGGCACCAACTAATGAAAAACTGTTTTTT.

This clone was counted once. V is TRBV29-1 and J is TRBJ2-3; no reliable D call. This CDR3 comprises 17 residues. Germline CDR1 SQVTM, CDR2 ANQGSEA. V was shortened by 3 bases and J by 0 bases, with 19 bases between the two germline ends. CDR3: CSVDDPWARVSTDTQYF. The CDR3 DNA follows: TGCAGCGTTGATGACCCCTGGGCCCGGGTCAGCACAGATACGCAGTATTTT.